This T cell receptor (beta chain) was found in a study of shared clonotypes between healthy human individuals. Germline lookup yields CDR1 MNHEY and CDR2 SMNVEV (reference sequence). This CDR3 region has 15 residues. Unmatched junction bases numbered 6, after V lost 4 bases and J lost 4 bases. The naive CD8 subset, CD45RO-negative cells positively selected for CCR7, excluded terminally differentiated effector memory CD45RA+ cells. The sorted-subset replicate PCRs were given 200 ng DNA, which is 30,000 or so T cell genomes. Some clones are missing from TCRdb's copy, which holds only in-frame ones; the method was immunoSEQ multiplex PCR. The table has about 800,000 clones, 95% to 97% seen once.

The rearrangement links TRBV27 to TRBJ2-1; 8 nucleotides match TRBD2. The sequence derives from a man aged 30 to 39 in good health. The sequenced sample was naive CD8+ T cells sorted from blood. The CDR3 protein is CASSYGSGSYNEQFF. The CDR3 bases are TGTGCCAGCAGTTACGGAAGCGGGAGTTACAATGAGCAGTTCTTC.